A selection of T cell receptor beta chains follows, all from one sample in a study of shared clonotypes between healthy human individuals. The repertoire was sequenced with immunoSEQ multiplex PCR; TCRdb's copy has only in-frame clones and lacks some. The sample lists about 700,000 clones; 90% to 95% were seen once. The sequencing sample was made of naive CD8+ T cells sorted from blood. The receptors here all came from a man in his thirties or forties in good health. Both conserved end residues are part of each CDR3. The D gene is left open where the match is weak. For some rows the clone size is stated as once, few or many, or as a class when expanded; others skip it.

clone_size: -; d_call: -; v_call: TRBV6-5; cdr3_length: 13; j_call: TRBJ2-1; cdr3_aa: CASSYSTGTEQFF; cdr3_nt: TGTGCCAGCAGTTACTCCACAGGGACTGAGCAGTTCTTC
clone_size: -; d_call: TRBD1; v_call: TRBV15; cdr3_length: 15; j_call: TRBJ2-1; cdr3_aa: CATSLRGSGYNEQFF; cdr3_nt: TGTGCCACAAGCCTCAGGGGGAGTGGTTACAATGAGCAGTTCTTC
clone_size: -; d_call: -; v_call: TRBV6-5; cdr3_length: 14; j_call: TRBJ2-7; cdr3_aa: CASSYSGNSYEQYF; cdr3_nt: TGTGCCAGCAGTTACTCAGGGAACTCCTACGAGCAGTACTTC
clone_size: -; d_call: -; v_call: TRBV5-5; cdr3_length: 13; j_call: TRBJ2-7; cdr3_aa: CASSLGEPYEQYF; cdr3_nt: TGTGCCAGCAGCTTAGGGGAGCCCTACGAGCAGTACTTC
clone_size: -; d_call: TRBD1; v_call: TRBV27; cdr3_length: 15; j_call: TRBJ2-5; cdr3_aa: CASSLSGQGRETQYF; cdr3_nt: TGTGCCAGCAGTTTATCCGGACAGGGAAGAGAGACCCAGTACTTC
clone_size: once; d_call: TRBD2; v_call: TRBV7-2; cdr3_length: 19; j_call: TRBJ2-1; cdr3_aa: CASSFGGRALGWVYHEQFF; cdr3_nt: TGTGCCAGCAGCTTCGGCGGGAGGGCCCTCGGTTGGGTCTACCATGAGCAGTTCTTC
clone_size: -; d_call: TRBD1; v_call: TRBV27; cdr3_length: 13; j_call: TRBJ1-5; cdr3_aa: CASSPTGYQPQHF; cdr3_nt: TGTGCCAGCAGTCCGACAGGGTATCAGCCCCAGCATTTT
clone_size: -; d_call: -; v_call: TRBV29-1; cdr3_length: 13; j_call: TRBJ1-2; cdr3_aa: CSVAPIDSYGYTF; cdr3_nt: TGCAGCGTGGCGCCAATCGACAGCTATGGCTACACCTTC
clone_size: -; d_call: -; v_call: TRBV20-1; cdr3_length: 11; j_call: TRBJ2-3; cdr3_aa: CSARSQRTQYF; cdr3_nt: TGCAGTGCTAGATCCCAGCGGACGCAGTATTTT
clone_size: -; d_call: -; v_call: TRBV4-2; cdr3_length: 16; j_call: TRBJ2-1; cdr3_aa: CASSQGVGSKGNEQFF; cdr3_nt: TGTGCCAGCAGCCAAGGTGTAGGGAGTAAGGGCAATGAGCAGTTCTTC
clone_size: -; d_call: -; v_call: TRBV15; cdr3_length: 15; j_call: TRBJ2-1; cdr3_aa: CATSSRLGPNNEQFF; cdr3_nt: TGTGCCACCAGCAGCAGACTCGGCCCGAACAATGAGCAGTTCTTC
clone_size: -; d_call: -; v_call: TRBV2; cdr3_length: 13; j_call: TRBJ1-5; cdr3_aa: CASSEGSNQPQHF; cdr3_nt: TGTGCCAGCAGTGAAGGGAGCAATCAGCCCCAGCATTTT
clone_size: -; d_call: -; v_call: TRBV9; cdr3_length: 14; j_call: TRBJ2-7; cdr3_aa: CASSVAGGNYEQYF; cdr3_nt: TGTGCCAGCAGCGTAGCTGGGGGAAACTACGAGCAGTACTTC
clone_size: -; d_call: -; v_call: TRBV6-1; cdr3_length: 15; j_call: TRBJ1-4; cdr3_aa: CASSENRDSNEKLFF; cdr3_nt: TGTGCCAGCAGTGAAAATCGGGATTCTAATGAAAAACTGTTTTTT
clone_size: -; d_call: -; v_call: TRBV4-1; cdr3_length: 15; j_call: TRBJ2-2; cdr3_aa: CASSRIDGATGELFF; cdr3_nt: TGCGCCAGCAGCCGAATCGACGGAGCCACCGGGGAGCTGTTTTTT
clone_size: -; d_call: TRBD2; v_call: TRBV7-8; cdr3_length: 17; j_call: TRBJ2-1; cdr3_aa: CASRTLRGGGRIDEQFF; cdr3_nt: TGTGCCAGCAGAACCCTCCGGGGGGGCGGGAGGATTGATGAGCAGTTCTTC